The 2 T cell receptor beta chains given below trace back to one sample, sequenced in a study of cytomegalovirus exposure and HLA in healthy donors. In the PCR, 60 Vbeta and 13 Jbeta primers were used. Assay used: immunoSEQ multiplex PCR; TCRdb lists only in-frame clones, some missing. Of under 200,000 clones in the sample, 75% are singletons; the top ten hold less than 5%. The sample was PBMCs. The receptors were sampled from a male donor in good health and CMV-seronegative.

V and J are TRBV2 and TRBJ2-2, with a tentative D call TRBD1 (6 bases). V was pared by 4 bases and J by 5 bases, with 11 bases between. Germline V CDR1 and CDR2: SNHLY, FYNNEI. CDR3 length: 14 residues. In DNA, the CDR3 is TGTGCCAGCAGTGCTCCAGGGGAGACCGGGGAGCTGTTTTTT. Encoded protein: CASSAPGETGELFF.

This clone was seen a handful of times. The CDR3 here is CASSQEAGFSYEQYF. DNA for the CDR3: TGTGCCAGCAGCCAGGAGGCCGGGTTTAGCTACGAGCAGTACTTC. The chain has TRBV4-2 and TRBJ2-7; TRBD2 might be the D (5 bases). The CDR3 is 15 amino acids. V lost 3 bases to trimming and J lost 3 bases, with 15 bases between them. Germline lookup yields CDR1 LGHNA and CDR2 YNFKEQ.